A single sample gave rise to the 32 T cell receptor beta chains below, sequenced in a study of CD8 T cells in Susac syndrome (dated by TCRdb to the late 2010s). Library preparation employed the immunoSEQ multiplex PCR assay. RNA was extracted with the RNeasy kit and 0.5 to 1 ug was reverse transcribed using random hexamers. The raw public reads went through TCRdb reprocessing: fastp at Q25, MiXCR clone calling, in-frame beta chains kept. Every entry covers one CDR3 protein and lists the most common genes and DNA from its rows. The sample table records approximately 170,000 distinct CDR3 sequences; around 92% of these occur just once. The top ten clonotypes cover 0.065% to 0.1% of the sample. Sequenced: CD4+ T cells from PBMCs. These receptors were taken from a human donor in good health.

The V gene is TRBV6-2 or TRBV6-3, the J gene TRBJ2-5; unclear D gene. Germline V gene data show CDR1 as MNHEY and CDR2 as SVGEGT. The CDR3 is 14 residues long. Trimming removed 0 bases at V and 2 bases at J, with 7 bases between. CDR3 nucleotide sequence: TGTGCCAGCAGTTACTCGGCAGGTCAAGAGACCCAGTACTTC. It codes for CASSYSAGQETQYF.

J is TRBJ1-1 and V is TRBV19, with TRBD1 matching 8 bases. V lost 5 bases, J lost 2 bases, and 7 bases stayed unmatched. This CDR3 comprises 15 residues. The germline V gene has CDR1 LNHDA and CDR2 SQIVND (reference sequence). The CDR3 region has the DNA TGTGCCAGTAGTCTCCGGACAGGGTTTAACACTGAAGCTTTCTTT. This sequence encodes CASSLRTGFNTEAFF.

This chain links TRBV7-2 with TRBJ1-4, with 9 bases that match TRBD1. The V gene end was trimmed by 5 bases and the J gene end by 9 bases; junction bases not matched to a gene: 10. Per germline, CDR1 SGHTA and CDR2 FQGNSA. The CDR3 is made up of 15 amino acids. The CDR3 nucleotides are TGTGCCAGCAGCCGCCGTGGGACAGGGAGGAAAAAACTGTTTTTT. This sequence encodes CASSRRGTGRKKLFF.

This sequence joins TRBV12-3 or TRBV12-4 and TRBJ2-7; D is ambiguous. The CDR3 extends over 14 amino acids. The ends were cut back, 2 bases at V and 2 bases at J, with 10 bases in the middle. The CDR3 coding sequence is TGTGCCAGCAGTTTATCGCAGCTCACCTACGAGCAGTACTTC. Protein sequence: CASSLSQLTYEQYF.

CDR3 bases: TGCAGCGTTGAAATTGCGAACGCGAACACCGGGGAGCTGTTTTTT. It translates to CSVEIANANTGELFF. The chain employs TRBV29-1 and TRBJ2-2; the D is unclear. V lost 2 bases, J lost 0 bases, and 10 bases lay in between. The CDR3 is made up of 15 amino acids. Germline V CDR1 and CDR2: SQVTM, ANQGSEA.

Written as DNA, the CDR3 is TGCGCCAGCAGATATCGACTGGGAAACACCATATATTTT. As protein: CASRYRLGNTIYF. The gene calls are TRBV23-1 and TRBJ1-3, with D uncertain. TRBV23-1 is an ORF, and what it does is uncertain. The V end lost 6 bases, the J end lost 4 bases, and 10 bases lay between the germline ends. The CDR3 runs 13 residues.

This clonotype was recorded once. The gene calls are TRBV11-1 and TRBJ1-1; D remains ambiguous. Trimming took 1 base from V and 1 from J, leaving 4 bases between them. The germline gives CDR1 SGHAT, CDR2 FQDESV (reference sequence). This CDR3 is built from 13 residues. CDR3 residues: CASSLDWNTEAFF. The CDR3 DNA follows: TGTGCCAGCAGCTTAGACTGGAACACTGAAGCTTTCTTT.

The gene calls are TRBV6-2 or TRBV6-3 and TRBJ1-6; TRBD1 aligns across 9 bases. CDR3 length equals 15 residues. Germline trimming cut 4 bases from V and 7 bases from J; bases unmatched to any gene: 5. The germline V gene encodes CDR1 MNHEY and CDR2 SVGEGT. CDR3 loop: CASSSPGQGNSPLHF. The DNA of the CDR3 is TGTGCCAGCAGTTCCCCGGGACAGGGAAATTCACCCCTCCACTTT.

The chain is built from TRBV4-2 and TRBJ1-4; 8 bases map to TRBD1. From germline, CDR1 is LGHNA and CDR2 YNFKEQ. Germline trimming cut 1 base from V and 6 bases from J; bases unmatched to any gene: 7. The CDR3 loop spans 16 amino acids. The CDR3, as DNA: TGTGCCAGCAGCCAAGTGGACAGGGACGGGGATGAAAAACTGTTTTTT. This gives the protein CASSQVDRDGDEKLFF.

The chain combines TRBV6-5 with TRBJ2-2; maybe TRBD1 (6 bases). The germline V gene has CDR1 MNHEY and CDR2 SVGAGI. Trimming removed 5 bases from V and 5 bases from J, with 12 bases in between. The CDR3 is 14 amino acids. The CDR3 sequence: CASSHGTPTGELFF. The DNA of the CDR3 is TGTGCCAGCAGTCACGGGACACCTACCGGGGAGCTGTTTTTT.

In DNA form, the CDR3 reads TGTGCCAGCAGTTCCCGTTGGACCCAGTACTTC. Translating gives CASSSRWTQYF. J is TRBJ2-5 and V is TRBV6-2 or TRBV6-3; the D is unclear. CDR3 length: 11 residues. Germline V gives CDR1 MNHEY, CDR2 SVGEGT. V was shortened by 4 bases and J by 7 bases, with 7 bases between the two germline ends.

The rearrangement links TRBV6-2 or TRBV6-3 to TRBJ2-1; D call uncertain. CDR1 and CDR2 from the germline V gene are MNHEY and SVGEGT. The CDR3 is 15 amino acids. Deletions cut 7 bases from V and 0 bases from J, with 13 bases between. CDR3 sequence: CASIRDSSSYNEQFF. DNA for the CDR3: TGTGCCAGCATCCGCGACTCGAGCTCCTACAATGAGCAGTTCTTC.

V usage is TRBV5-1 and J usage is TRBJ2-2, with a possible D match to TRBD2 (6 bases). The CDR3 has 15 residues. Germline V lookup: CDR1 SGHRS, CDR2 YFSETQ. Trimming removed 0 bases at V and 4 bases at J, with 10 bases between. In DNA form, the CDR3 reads TGCGCCAGCAGCTTGGGGGACTCCCTCACCGGGGAGCTGTTTTTT. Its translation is CASSLGDSLTGELFF.

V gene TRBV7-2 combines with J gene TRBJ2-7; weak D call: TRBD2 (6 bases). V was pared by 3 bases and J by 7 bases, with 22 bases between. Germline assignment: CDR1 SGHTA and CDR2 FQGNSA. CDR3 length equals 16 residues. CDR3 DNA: TGTGCCAGCAGCTTCATACCGGGACTTTACAAGGGGGAGCAGTACTTC. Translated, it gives CASSFIPGLYKGEQYF.

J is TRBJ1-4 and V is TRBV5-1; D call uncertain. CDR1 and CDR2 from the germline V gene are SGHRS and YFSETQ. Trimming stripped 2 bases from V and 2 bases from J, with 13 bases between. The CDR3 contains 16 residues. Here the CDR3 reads CASSLPRGTTNEKLFF. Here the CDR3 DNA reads TGCGCCAGCAGCTTACCTCGGGGAACTACTAATGAAAAACTGTTTTTT. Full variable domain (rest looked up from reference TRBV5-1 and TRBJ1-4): KAGVTQTPRYLIKTRGQQVTLSCSPISGHRSVSWYQQTPGQGLQFLFEYFSETQRNKGNFPGRFSGRQFSNSRSEMNVSTLELGDSALYLCASSLPRGTTNEKLFFGSGTQLSVL.

CDR3 bases: TGTGCCAGCAGTTACTCCGCCAAGAACTATGGCTACACCTTC. Its protein is CASSYSAKNYGYTF. The chain has TRBV6-5 and TRBJ1-2; D remains ambiguous. The CDR3 runs to 14 residues. The germline V and J ends were trimmed by 0 bases and 2 bases, with 7 bases remaining between them. Germline CDR1 and CDR2: MNHEY and SVGAGI.

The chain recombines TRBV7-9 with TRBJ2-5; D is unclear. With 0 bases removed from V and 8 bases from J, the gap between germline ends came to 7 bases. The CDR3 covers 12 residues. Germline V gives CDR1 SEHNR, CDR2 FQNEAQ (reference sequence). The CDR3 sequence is CASSLALHTQYF. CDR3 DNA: TGTGCCAGCAGCTTAGCGTTACACACCCAGTACTTC. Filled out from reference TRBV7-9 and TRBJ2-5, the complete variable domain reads DTGVSQNPRHKITKRGQNVTFRCDPISEHNRLYWYRQTLGQGPEFLTYFQNEAQLEKSRLLSDRFSAERPKGSFSTLEIQRTEQGDSAMYLCASSLALHTQYFGPGTRLLVL.

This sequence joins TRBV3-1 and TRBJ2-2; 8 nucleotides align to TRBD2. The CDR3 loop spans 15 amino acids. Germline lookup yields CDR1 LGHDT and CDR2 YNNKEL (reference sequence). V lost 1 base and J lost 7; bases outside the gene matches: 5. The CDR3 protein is CASSQAGGLNGELFF. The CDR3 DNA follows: TGTGCCAGCAGCCAAGCGGGGGGGCTAAACGGGGAGCTGTTTTTT. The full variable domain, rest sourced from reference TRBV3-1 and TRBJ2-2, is DTAVSQTPKYLVTQMGNDKSIKCEQNLGHDTMYWYKQDSKKFLKIMFSYNNKELIINETVPNRFSPKSPDKAHLNLHINSLELGDSAVYFCASSQAGGLNGELFFGEGSRLTVL.

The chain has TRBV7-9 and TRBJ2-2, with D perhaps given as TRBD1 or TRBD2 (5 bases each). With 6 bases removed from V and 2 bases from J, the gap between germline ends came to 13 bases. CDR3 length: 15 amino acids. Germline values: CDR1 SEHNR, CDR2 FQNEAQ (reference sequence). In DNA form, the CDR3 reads TGTGCCAGCAGGAGGTGGGGGATAAACACCGGGGAGCTGTTTTTT. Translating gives CASRRWGINTGELFF.

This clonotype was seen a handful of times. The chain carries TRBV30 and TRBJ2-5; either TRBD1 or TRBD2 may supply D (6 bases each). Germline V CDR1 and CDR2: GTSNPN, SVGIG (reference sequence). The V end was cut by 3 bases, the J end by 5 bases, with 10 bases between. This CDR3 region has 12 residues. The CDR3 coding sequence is TGTGCCTGGAGCCAAGGGGGGGAGACCCAGTACTTC. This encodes CAWSQGGETQYF.

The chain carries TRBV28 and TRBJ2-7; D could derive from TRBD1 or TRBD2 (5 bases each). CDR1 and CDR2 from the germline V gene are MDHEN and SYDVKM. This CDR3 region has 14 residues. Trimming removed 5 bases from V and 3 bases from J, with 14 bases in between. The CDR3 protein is CASSGTVKGYEQYF. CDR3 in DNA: TGTGCCAGCAGTGGGACCGTTAAGGGCTACGAGCAGTACTTC.

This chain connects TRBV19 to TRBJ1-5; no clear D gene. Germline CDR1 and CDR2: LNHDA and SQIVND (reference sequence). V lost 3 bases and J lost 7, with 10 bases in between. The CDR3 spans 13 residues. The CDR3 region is CASSIGVKQPQHF. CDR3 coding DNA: TGTGCCAGTAGTATTGGGGTGAAGCAGCCCCAGCATTTT.

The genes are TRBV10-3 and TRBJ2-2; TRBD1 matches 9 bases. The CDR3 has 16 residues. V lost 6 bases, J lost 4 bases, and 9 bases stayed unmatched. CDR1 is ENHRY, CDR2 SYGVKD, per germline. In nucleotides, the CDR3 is TGTGCCATCAGCCGGGACAGGGATACGGTCACCGGGGAGCTGTTTTTT. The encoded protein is CAISRDRDTVTGELFF.

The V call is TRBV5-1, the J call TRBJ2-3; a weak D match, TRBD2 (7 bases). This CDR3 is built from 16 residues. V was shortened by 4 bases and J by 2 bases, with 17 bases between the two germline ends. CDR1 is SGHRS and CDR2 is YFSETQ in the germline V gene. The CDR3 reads CASSAGGLADTDTQYF. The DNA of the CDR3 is TGCGCCAGCAGCGCCGGGGGGCTTGCCGACACAGATACGCAGTATTTT.

The CDR3 sequence: CAPPTRTEAFF. CDR3 sequence (DNA): TGTGCCCCCCCCACGCGCACTGAAGCTTTCTTT. This chain uses TRBV30 with TRBJ1-1; D uncertain. The ends were cut back, 8 bases at V and 4 bases at J, with 11 bases in the middle. From germline, CDR1 is GTSNPN and CDR2 SVGIG (reference sequence). CDR3 length: 11 amino acids.

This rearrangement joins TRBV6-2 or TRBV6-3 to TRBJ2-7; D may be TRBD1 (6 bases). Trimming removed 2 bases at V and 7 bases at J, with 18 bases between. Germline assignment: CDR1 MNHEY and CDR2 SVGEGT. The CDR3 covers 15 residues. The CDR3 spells CASSYRDTGRREQYF. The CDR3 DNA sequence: TGTGCCAGCAGTTACCGGGACACCGGTCGAAGGGAGCAGTACTTC.

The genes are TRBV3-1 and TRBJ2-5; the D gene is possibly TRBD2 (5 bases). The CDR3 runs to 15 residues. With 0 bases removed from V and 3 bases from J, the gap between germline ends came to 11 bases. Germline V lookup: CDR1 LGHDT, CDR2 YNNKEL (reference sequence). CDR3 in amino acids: CASSQENLGEETQYF. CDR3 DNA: TGTGCCAGCAGCCAAGAAAACTTGGGAGAAGAGACCCAGTACTTC.

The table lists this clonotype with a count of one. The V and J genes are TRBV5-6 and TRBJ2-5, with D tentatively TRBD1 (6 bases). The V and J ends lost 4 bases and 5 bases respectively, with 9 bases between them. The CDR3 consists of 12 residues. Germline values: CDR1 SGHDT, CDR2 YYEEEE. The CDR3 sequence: CASSTQGETQYF. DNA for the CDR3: TGTGCCAGCAGCACGCAGGGGGAGACCCAGTACTTC.

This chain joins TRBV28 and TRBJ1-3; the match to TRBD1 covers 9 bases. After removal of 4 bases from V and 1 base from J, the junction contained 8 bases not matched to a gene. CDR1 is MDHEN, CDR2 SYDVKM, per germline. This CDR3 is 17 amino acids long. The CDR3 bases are TGTGCCAGCAGTTATTCCGGACAGGGGCCGTCTGGAAACACCATATATTTT. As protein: CASSYSGQGPSGNTIYF.

CDR3 loop: CATSRDSSEGPLRDGYTF. The DNA for the CDR3 is TGTGCCACCAGCAGAGATAGTTCGGAGGGGCCACTTCGGGATGGCTACACCTTC. V gene TRBV15 combines with J gene TRBJ1-2; D perhaps matches TRBD1 (5 bases). V was clipped by 0 bases and J by 6 bases, with 23 bases between them. CDR1 and CDR2 (germline): LNHNV, YYDKDF (reference sequence). This CDR3 contains 18 residues.

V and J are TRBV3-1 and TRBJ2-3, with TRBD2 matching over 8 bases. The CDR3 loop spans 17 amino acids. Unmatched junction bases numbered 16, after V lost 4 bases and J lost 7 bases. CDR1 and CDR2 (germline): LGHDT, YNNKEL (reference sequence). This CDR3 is CASSPRVAGFIQNTQYF. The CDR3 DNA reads TGTGCCAGCAGCCCCCGGGTAGCGGGATTTATCCAGAATACGCAGTATTTT.

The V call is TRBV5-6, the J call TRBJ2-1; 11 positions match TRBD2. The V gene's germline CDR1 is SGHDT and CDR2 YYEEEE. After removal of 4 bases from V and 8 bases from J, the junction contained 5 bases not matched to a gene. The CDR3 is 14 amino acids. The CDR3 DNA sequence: TGTGCCAGCAGCAGACTAGCGGGAAAATATGAGCAGTTCTTC. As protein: CASSRLAGKYEQFF.